This T cell receptor (beta chain) derives from a study of blood T cell repertoires in COVID-19. This clone was counted once. The CDR3 extends over 16 amino acids. Germline V CDR1 and CDR2: ENHRY, SYGVKD. J was trimmed by 4 bases and V by 11 bases; bases with no gene match: 15. Profiling relied on immunoSEQ multiplex PCR, and the TCRdb table lists in-frame clones only, not all of them. The sample yields hundreds of thousands of clones, just under 90% seen once. The V gene is TRBV10-3, the J gene TRBJ1-5, with 9 bases fitting TRBD1. The sequencing sample was made of peripheral blood. This TCR was sampled from a man between 60 and 75 years old who had recovered from COVID-19. This chain's CDR3 is CASSQRDRAFNQPQHF. The CDR3 nucleotides read TGTGCCTCCTCCCAGAGGGACAGGGCTTTTAATCAGCCCCAGCATTTT.